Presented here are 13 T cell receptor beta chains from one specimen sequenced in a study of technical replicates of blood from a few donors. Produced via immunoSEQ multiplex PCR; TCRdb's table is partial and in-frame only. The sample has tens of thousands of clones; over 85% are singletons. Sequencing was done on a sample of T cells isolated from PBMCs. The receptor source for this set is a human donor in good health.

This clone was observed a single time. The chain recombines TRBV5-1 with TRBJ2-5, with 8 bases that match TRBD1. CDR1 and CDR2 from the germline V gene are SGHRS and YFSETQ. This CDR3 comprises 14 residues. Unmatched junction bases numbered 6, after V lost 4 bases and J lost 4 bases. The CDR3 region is CASSGRTGLETQYF. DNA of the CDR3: TGCGCCAGCAGCGGGAGGACAGGGCTAGAGACCCAGTACTTC.

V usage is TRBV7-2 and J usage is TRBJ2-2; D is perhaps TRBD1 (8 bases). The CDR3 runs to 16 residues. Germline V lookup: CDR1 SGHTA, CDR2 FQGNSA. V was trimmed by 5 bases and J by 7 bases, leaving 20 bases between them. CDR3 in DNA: TGTGCCAGCAGCCCCCAGGCAGGGGGCGGGAGCGGGGAGCTGTTTTTT. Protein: CASSPQAGGGSGELFF.

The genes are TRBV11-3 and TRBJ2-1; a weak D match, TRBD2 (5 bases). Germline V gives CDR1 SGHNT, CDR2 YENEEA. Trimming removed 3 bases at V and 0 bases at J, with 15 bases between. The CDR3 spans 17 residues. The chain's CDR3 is CASSLESGYPSYNEQFF. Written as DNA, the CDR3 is TGTGCCAGCAGCTTGGAGAGCGGATACCCCTCCTACAATGAGCAGTTCTTC.

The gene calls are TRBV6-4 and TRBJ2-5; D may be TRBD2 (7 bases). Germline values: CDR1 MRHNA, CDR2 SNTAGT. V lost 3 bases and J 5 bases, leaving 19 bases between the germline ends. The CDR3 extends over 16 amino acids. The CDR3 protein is CASSESAGAPWETQYF. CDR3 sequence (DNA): TGTGCCAGCAGTGAATCCGCGGGGGCCCCATGGGAGACCCAGTACTTC.

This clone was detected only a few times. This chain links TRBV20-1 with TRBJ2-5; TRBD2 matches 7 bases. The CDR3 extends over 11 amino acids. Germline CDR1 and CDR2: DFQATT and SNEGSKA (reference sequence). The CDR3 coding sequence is TGCAAGCTAGCGGAACAAGAGACCCAGTACTTC. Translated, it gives CKLAEQETQYF.

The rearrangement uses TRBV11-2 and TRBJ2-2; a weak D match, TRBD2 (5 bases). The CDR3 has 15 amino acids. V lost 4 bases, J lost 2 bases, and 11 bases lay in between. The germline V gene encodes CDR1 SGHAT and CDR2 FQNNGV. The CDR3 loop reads CASSSYRENTGELFF. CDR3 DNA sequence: TGTGCCAGCAGCTCCTACCGGGAAAACACCGGGGAGCTGTTTTTT. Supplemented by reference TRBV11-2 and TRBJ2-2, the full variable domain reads EAGVAQSPRYKIIEKRQSVAFWCNPISGHATLYWYQQILGQGPKLLIQFQNNGVVDDSQLPKDRFSAERLKGVDSTLKIQPAKLEDSAVYLCASSSYRENTGELFFGEGSRLTVL.

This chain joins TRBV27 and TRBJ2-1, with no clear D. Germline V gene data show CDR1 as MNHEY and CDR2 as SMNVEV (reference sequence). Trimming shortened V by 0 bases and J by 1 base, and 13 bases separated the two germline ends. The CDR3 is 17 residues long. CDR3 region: CASSLSGVTHSYNEQFF. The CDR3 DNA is TGTGCCAGCAGTTTATCTGGTGTGACACATTCCTACAATGAGCAGTTCTTC.

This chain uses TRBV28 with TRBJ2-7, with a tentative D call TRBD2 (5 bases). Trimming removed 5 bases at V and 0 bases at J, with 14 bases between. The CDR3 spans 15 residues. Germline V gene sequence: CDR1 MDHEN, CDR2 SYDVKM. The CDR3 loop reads CASSPRLAHSYEQYF. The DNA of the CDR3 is TGTGCCAGCAGTCCCCGTCTAGCCCACTCCTACGAGCAGTACTTC.

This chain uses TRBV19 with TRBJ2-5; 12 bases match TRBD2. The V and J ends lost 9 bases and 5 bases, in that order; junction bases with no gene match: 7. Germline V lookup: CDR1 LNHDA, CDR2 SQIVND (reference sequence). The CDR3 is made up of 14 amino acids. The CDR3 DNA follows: TGTGCCAGCCGGGCTAGCGGGGGGGCGGAGACCCAGTACTTC. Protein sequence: CASRASGGAETQYF.

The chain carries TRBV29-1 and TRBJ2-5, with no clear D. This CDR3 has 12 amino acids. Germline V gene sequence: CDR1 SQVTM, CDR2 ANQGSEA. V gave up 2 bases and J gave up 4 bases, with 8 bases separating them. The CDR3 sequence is CSVEPPGETQYF. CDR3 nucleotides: TGCAGCGTTGAACCCCCGGGAGAGACCCAGTACTTC. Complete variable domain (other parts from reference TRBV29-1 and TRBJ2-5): SAVISQKPSRDICQRGTSLTIQCQVDSQVTMMFWYRQQPGQSLTLIATANQGSEATYESGFVIDKFPISRPNLTFSTLTVSNMSPEDSSIYLCSVEPPGETQYFGPGTRLLVL.

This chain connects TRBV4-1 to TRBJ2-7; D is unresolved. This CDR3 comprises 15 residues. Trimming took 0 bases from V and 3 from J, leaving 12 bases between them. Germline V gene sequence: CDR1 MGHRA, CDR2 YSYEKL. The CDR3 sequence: CASSQDQSVYYEQYF. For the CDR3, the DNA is TGCGCCAGCAGCCAAGATCAGAGCGTATACTACGAGCAGTACTTC.

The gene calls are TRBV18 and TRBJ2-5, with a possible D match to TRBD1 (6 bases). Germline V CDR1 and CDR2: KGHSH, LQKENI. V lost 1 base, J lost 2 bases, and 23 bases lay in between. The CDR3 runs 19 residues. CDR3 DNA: TGTGCCAGCTCACCACGAGCTCAGGGGAATAGCGCGCGGCAAGAGACCCAGTACTTC. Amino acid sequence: CASSPRAQGNSARQETQYF.

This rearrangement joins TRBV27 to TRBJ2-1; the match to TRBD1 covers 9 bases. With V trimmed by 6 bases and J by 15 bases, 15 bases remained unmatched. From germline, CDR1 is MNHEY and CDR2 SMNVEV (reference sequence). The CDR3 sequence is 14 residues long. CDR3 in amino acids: CASSVTLGTGYWFF. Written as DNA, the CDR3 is TGTGCCAGCAGCGTAACCCTAGGGACAGGGTATTGGTTCTTC.